Listed below are T cell receptor beta chains from one sample, sequenced in a study of cytomegalovirus exposure and HLA in healthy donors. Here immunoSEQ multiplex PCR was the method, and the copy in TCRdb shows in-frame clones only, minus some. In the table there are 150,000 or so clones, around 84% of which are singletons. Sequencing was performed on PBMCs. The receptors derive from a woman aged 40 to 50 in good health and CMV-seronegative. Each CDR3 is given with its conserved first and last residue. A D gene is named only where the DNA matches it firmly. The size field is filled for only some rows; it gives once, few, many or a size class.

j_call clone_size d_call cdr3_length v_call cdr3_aa cdr3_nt
TRBJ2-3 NA TRBD1 15 TRBV9 CASSGRTGGLDTQYF TGTGCCAGCAGCGGAAGGACAGGGGGGTTAGATACGCAGTATTTT
TRBJ1-1 NA NA 14 TRBV6-6 CASSSSQGGREAFF TGTGCCAGCAGTTCCTCCCAGGGTGGCCGTGAAGCTTTCTTT
TRBJ2-7 NA NA 15 TRBV6-5 CASSYSLESSYEQYF TGTGCCAGCAGTTACTCGCTAGAGAGCTCCTACGAGCAGTACTTC
TRBJ1-2 few TRBD1 15 TRBV19 CASRVGQRLNYGYTF TGTGCCAGTAGGGTGGGACAGCGGCTTAACTATGGCTACACCTTC
TRBJ1-4 NA NA 16 TRBV12-5 CASGLGLGATNEKLFF TGTGCTAGTGGTTTGGGCCTAGGCGCAACTAATGAAAAACTGTTTTTT
TRBJ1-1 NA NA 15 TRBV6-1 CASRGTTGQATEAFF TGTGCCAGCAGGGGAACCACAGGGCAGGCCACTGAAGCTTTCTTT
TRBJ1-5 few NA 15 TRBV7-2 CASSLAAGSNQPQHF TGTGCCAGCAGCTTAGCAGCTGGGAGTAATCAGCCCCAGCATTTT
TRBJ1-5 NA NA 16 TRBV27 CASSLSIGAGDQPQHF TGTGCCAGCAGTTTATCGATTGGGGCGGGGGATCAGCCCCAGCATTTT
TRBJ2-1 NA TRBD2 15 TRBV18 CASSFTSGEAGEQFF TGTGCCAGCTCATTTACTAGCGGGGAAGCTGGTGAGCAGTTCTTC
TRBJ2-1 once TRBD2 14 TRBV19 CASRVAGGPGEQFF TGTGCCAGTAGAGTGGCGGGGGGGCCAGGTGAGCAGTTCTTC
TRBJ1-6 NA NA 14 TRBV6-5 CASSYATGSSPLHF TGTGCCAGCAGTTACGCAACAGGGAGTTCACCCCTCCACTTT
TRBJ1-5 NA NA 14 TRBV7-9 CASSRGGGGQPQHF TGTGCCAGTAGTCGGGGCGGGGGCGGACAGCCCCAGCATTTT
TRBJ2-1 NA TRBD2 17 TRBV4-2 CASSQYPSGSGYNEQFF TGTGCCAGCAGCCAATACCCAAGCGGGAGCGGCTACAATGAGCAGTTCTTC
TRBJ1-1 NA NA 13 TRBV10-1 CASREQGNTEAFF TGCGCCAGCAGAGAACAGGGGAACACTGAAGCTTTCTTT
TRBJ2-1 NA TRBD1 18 TRBV15 CATSRVGRGFNTRNEQFF TGTGCCACCAGCAGAGTGGGCAGGGGGTTCAACACCCGCAATGAGCAGTTCTTC
TRBJ2-5 NA NA 14 TRBV5-1 CASSVPGSTETQYF TGCGCCAGCAGCGTCCCGGGGAGTACAGAGACCCAGTACTTC
TRBJ1-5 NA NA 16 TRBV2 CASSAWTRRGNQPQHF TGTGCCAGCAGTGCCTGGACGAGGAGGGGCAATCAGCCCCAGCATTTT
TRBJ2-3 once NA 13 TRBV5-1 CASSLVVADTQYF TGCGCCAGCAGCTTGGTAGTGGCAGATACGCAGTATTTT
TRBJ2-2 NA TRBD2 13 TRBV2 CASRREYTGELFF TGTGCCAGCAGGCGGGAGTACACCGGGGAGCTGTTTTTT
TRBJ1-2 NA NA 16 TRBV7-2 CASSLEGTRANYGYTF TGTGCCAGCAGCTTAGAGGGGACAAGAGCTAACTATGGCTACACCTTC
TRBJ2-3 once NA 15 TRBV19 CASSIVPGSNQPQYF TGTGCCAGTAGTATAGTTCCGGGAAGCAATCAGCCCCAGTATTTT
TRBJ1-6 NA TRBD1 15 TRBV6-1 CASSEPGTGSSPLHF TGTGCCAGCAGTGAGCCGGGGACAGGCAGTTCACCCCTCCACTTT
TRBJ2-1 once TRBD2 16 TRBV4-1 CASSPLRAGAYNEQFF TGCGCCAGCAGCCCACTGAGAGCGGGGGCCTACAATGAGCAGTTCTTC
TRBJ2-1 few TRBD2 13 TRBV7-9 CASSSSGHNEQFF TGTGCCAGCAGCTCTAGCGGCCACAATGAGCAGTTCTTC